Each of the 17 T cell receptor beta chains below was sequenced from the same sample in a study of blood T cell repertoires in COVID-19. Sequencing used immunoSEQ multiplex PCR; TCRdb keeps in-frame clones, though not all of them. The sample contains around 140,000 clones, roughly 87% of which appear only once. The sequenced material came from PBMCs or T cells enriched from blood (not recorded which). Every receptor here comes from a woman aged 40 to 50 who had been exposed to COVID-19.

The chain couples TRBV19 to TRBJ2-3; TRBD2 agrees at 7 bases. Unmatched junction bases numbered 2, after V lost 6 bases and J lost 5 bases. The V gene's germline CDR1 is LNHDA and CDR2 SQIVND (reference sequence). The CDR3 is made up of 12 amino acids. CDR3 loop: CASRLAGDTQYF. Written as DNA, the CDR3 is TGTGCCAGTAGATTAGCGGGAGATACGCAGTATTTT.

The rearrangement links TRBV27 to TRBJ2-7; D may be TRBD1 (6 bases). In germline, CDR1 is MNHEY, CDR2 SMNVEV (reference sequence). The CDR3 is 17 residues long. Trimming took off 5 bases at V and 3 bases at J, with 23 bases between the two ends. The CDR3 DNA follows: TGTGCCAGCAGTATACGCCAGGGGCCGCGCGAAAACTACGAGCAGTACTTC. It encodes CASSIRQGPRENYEQYF.

This chain joins TRBV18 and TRBJ1-1; TRBD1 agrees at 7 bases. CDR3 length equals 15 residues. The germline gives CDR1 KGHSH, CDR2 LQKENI. The V segment lost 6 bases and the J segment 1 base; nucleotides outside the gene matches: 8. The DNA of the CDR3 is TGTGCCAGCTCCCTTCTACAGGGGAAGAACACTGAAGCTTTCTTT. Translating it yields CASSLLQGKNTEAFF.

V gene TRBV5-1 combines with J gene TRBJ2-7; 9 bases are a match to TRBD1. CDR1 and CDR2 (germline): SGHRS, YFSETQ. V trimming: 0 bases; J trimming: 4 bases; junction bases outside the gene matches: 5. This CDR3 spans 15 amino acids. CDR3 in amino acids: CASSLEADRGYEQYF. The CDR3, as DNA: TGCGCCAGCAGCTTGGAGGCGGACAGGGGATACGAGCAGTACTTC.

This clone was seen a handful of times. The chain links TRBV7-9 to TRBJ1-2; D may be TRBD1 (5 bases). The CDR3 extends over 14 amino acids. Germline V gene lookup returns CDR1 SEHNR and CDR2 FQNEAQ (reference sequence). Trimming pared 5 bases from V and 5 bases from J, leaving 15 bases between. CDR3 sequence reads: CASSPGLSSYGYTF. CDR3 nucleotide sequence: TGTGCCAGCAGCCCGGGACTTAGTTCTTATGGCTACACCTTC.

The chain uses TRBV7-9 and TRBJ2-7; D remains unclear. Germline loops: CDR1 SEHNR, CDR2 FQNEAQ (reference sequence). The CDR3 has 14 residues. The V gene lost 3 bases and the J gene lost 0 bases, with 9 bases spanning the gap. In nucleotides, the CDR3 is TGTGCCAGCAGCTTCTCACAGTCCTCCTACGAGCAGTACTTC. It yields the protein CASSFSQSSYEQYF.

Of note for this clone: Other DNA sequences of this sample code for an identical CDR3. The chain has TRBV10-3 and TRBJ2-7; D ambiguous. V was pared by 6 bases and J by 1 base, with 4 bases between. Germline values: CDR1 ENHRY, CDR2 SYGVKD. The CDR3 is made up of 11 amino acids. The CDR3 loop reads CAISPSYEQYF. In DNA form, the CDR3 reads TGTGCCATCAGCCCATCCTACGAGCAGTACTTC.

CDR3 in amino acids: CASSPGTGKADTQYF. For the CDR3, the DNA is TGTGCCAGCTCACCAGGGACAGGTAAAGCAGATACGCAGTATTTT. The gene calls are TRBV18 and TRBJ2-3; 8 bases align to TRBD1. The CDR3 consists of 15 residues. Per the germline V gene, CDR1 is KGHSH and CDR2 is LQKENI. V gave up 2 bases and J gave up 4 bases; unmatched junction bases: 5.

The chain links TRBV4-3 to TRBJ2-3; 7 bases are shared with TRBD2. The V gene's germline CDR1 is LGHNA and CDR2 YSLEER. The length of the CDR3 is 16 residues. Losses at the gene ends were 1 base for V and 3 bases for J; bases not matched to a gene: 7. The CDR3 sequence: CASSQGRGRGTDTQYF. DNA of the CDR3: TGCGCCAGCAGCCAAGGACGGGGGAGGGGAACAGATACGCAGTATTTT.

The chain joins TRBV5-4 to TRBJ2-1; 10 bases match TRBD2. The CDR3 length is 13 residues. Germline V gene lookup returns CDR1 SGHNT and CDR2 YYREEE (reference sequence). The junction had 3 bases not matched to a gene; V was cut back by 5 bases and J by 7 bases. The CDR3 DNA reads as TGTGCCAGCAGATGGACTAGCGGTAATGAGCAGTTCTTC. It specifies CASRWTSGNEQFF.

The V and J genes are TRBV3-1 (or the pseudogene TRBV3-2) and TRBJ2-3; a possible D gene is TRBD2 (5 bases). The CDR3 is 16 residues long. Germline V gene data show CDR1 as LGHDT and CDR2 as YNNKEL (reference sequence). Trimming removed 2 bases at V and 0 bases at J, with 12 bases between. The CDR3 DNA reads TGTGCCAGCAGCCAACCGAGCGGATCTAGCACAGATACGCAGTATTTT. Protein: CASSQPSGSSTDTQYF.

The J gene is TRBJ2-5, the V gene TRBV28; 11 nucleotides align to TRBD1. The V and J ends lost 6 bases and 4 bases, in that order; junction bases with no gene match: 4. The CDR3 consists of 14 residues. The germline V gene encodes CDR1 MDHEN and CDR2 SYDVKM. The CDR3 bases are TGTGCCAGCAGGCCCGGGACAGGGGGAGAGACCCAGTACTTC. This gives the protein CASRPGTGGETQYF.

V and J are TRBV2 and TRBJ1-2; 8 bases fit TRBD1. The germline V gene has CDR1 SNHLY and CDR2 FYNNEI. This CDR3 spans 11 amino acids. The V gene end was trimmed by 10 bases and the J gene end by 5 bases; junction bases not matched to a gene: 3. The CDR3 loop is CATDRVYGYTF. The CDR3 region has the DNA TGTGCCACGGACAGGGTTTATGGCTACACCTTC. Full variable domain (outside the CDR3, taken from reference TRBV2 and TRBJ1-2): EPEVTQTPSHQVTQMGQEVILRCVPISNHLYFYWYRQILGQKVEFLVSFYNNEISEKSEIFDDQFSVERPDGSNFTLKIRSTKLEDSAMYFCATDRVYGYTFGSGTRLTVV.

The chain has TRBV6-5 and TRBJ1-5, with 10 bases identical to TRBD1. Germline V gene lookup returns CDR1 MNHEY and CDR2 SVGAGI. Germline trimming cut 11 bases from V and 4 bases from J; bases unmatched to any gene: 5. The CDR3 is 13 residues long. CDR3 DNA sequence: TGTGCCGCGGGGGACAGGGGAAATCAGCCCCAGCATTTT. It is translated as CAAGDRGNQPQHF.

The chain joins TRBV20-1 to TRBJ2-5; tentatively, D is TRBD1 or TRBD2 (5 bases each). The V end lost 3 bases, the J end lost 4 bases, and 12 bases lay between the germline ends. This CDR3 region has 13 residues. CDR1 DFQATT and CDR2 SNEGSKA come from the germline V gene (reference sequence). The CDR3 coding sequence is TGCAGTGCTAGTAGCGACAGTCGAGAGACCCAGTACTTC. It yields the protein CSASSDSRETQYF.

This clone is a singleton in its sample. The chain combines TRBV5-4 with TRBJ1-3, with D maybe TRBD1 (5 bases). Germline CDR1 is SGHNT and CDR2 is YYREEE (reference sequence). This CDR3 region has 16 residues. Trimming removed 0 bases at V and 0 bases at J, with 10 bases between. CDR3 loop: CASSLGRAFSGNTIYF. The CDR3 bases are TGTGCCAGCAGCTTGGGCAGGGCCTTCTCTGGAAACACCATATATTTT.

In nucleotides, the CDR3 is TGTGCCAGCAGCTATCCGGGCGGGGGGAGCTCCTACGAGCAGTACTTC. It codes for CASSYPGGGSSYEQYF. This chain connects TRBV7-2 to TRBJ2-7; 8 positions match TRBD2. J was trimmed by 0 bases and V by 4 bases; bases with no gene match: 8. The CDR3 sequence is 16 residues long. Germline V gives CDR1 SGHTA, CDR2 FQGNSA.